This TCR beta chain was observed in a study of T cells in tuberculosis. CDR3 length: 13 residues. Trimming removed 3 bases from V and 9 bases from J, with 9 bases in between. CDR1 MRHNA and CDR2 SNTAGT come from the germline V gene. Thawed, overnight-rested PBMC were stained with GMM-loaded CD1B tetramer, viability dye and anti-CD3, then sorted. The CD1B tetramers carried C32 glucose monomycolate purified from Rhodococcus equi. Tetramer-sorted PBMC had been CD14 monocyte-depleted before freezing. Each donor contributed roughly 91,000 sorted tetramer-negative cells. Libraries were prepared by immunoSEQ multiplex PCR; TCRdb keeps only in-frame clonotypes and omits some of them. This repertoire shows some 90,000 clones, around 90% found once; its top ten account for about 1.9%.

The receptor comes from an adult woman with latent tuberculosis. The chain combines TRBV6-4 with TRBJ1-6; D not resolved. Specimen: CD1b-GMM tetramer-negative cells sorted from PBMCs. CDR3 coding DNA: TGTGCCAGCAGTGAATACGAGGGTTCACCCCTCCACTTT. Translating gives CASSEYEGSPLHF.